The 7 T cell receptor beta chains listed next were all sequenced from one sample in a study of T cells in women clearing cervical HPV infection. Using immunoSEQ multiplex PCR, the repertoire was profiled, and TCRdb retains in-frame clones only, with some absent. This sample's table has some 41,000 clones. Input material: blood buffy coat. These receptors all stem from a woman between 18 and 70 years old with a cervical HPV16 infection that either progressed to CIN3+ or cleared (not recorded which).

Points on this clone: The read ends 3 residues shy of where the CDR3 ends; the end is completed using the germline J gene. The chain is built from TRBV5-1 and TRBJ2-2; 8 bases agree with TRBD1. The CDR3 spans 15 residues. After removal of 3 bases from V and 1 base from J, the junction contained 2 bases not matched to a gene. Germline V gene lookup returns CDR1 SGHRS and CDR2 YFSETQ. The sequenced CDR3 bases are TGCGCCAGCAGCTCGGGGACAGGGAACACCGGGGAG. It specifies CASSSGTGNTGE. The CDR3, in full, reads CASSSGTGNTGELFF. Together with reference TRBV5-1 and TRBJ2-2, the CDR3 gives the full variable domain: KAGVTQTPRYLIKTRGQQVTLSCSPISGHRSVSWYQQTPGQGLQFLFEYFSETQRNKGNFPGRFSGRQFSNSRSEMNVSTLELGDSALYLCASSSGTGNTGELFFGEGSRLTVL.

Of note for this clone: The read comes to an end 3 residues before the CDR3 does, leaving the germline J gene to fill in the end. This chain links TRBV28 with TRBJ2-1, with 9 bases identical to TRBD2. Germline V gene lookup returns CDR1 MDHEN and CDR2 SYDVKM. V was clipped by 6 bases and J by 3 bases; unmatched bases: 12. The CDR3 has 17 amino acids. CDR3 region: CASSSPWASGVYNEQFF. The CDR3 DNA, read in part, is TGTGCCAGCAGCTCCCCCTGGGCTAGCGGGGTCTACAATGAG.

The CDR3 loop is CASSYKAGNEQFF. The CDR3 DNA, read in part, is TGTGCCAGCAGTTACAAAGCGGGCAATGAG. The J gene is TRBJ2-1, the V gene TRBV6-2 or TRBV6-3; D perhaps matches TRBD2 (6 bases). Read data end 3 residues before the CDR3 end; the end is taken from the germline J gene. Trimming removed 2 bases from V and 6 bases from J, with 8 bases in between. This CDR3 is built from 13 residues. Germline values: CDR1 MNHEY, CDR2 SVGEGT.

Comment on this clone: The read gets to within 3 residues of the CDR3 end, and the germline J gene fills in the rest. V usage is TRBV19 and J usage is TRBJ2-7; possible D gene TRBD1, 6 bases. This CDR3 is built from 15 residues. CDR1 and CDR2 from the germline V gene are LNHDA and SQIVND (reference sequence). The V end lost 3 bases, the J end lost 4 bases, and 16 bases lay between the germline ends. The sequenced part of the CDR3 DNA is TGTGCCAGTAGTATGATGTCAGGGGCTGGATACGAG. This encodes CASSMMSGAGYE. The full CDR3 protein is CASSMMSGAGYEQYF.

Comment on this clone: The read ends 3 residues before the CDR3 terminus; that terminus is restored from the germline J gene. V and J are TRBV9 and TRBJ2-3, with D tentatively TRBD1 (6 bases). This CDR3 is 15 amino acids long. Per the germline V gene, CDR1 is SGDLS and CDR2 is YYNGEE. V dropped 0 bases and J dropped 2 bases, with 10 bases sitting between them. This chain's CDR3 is CASSVEGEHTDTQYF. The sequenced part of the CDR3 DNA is TGTGCCAGCAGCGTAGAGGGGGAGCACACAGATACG.

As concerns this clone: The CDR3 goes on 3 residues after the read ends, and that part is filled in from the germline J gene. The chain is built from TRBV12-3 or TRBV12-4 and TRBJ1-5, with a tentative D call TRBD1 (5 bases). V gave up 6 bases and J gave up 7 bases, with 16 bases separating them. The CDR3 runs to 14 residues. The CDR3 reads CASRPKGEWQPQHF. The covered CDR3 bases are TGTGCCAGCAGGCCAAAAGGGGAATGGCAGCCC.

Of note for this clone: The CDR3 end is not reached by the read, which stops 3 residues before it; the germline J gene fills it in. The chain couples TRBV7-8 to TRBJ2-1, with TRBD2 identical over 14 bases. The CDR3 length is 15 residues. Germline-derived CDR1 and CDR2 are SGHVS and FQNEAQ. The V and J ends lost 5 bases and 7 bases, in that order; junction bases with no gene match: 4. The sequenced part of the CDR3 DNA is TGTGCCAGCAGCCCGGGACTAGCGGGGGTAAATGAG. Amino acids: CASSPGLAGVNE. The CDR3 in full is CASSPGLAGVNEQFF. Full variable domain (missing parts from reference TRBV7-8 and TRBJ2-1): GAGVSQSPRYKVAKRGQDVALRCDPISGHVSLFWYQQALGQGPEFLTYFQNEAQLDKSGLPSDRFFAERPEGSVSTLKIQRTQQEDSAVYLCASSPGLAGVNEQFFGPGTRLTVL.